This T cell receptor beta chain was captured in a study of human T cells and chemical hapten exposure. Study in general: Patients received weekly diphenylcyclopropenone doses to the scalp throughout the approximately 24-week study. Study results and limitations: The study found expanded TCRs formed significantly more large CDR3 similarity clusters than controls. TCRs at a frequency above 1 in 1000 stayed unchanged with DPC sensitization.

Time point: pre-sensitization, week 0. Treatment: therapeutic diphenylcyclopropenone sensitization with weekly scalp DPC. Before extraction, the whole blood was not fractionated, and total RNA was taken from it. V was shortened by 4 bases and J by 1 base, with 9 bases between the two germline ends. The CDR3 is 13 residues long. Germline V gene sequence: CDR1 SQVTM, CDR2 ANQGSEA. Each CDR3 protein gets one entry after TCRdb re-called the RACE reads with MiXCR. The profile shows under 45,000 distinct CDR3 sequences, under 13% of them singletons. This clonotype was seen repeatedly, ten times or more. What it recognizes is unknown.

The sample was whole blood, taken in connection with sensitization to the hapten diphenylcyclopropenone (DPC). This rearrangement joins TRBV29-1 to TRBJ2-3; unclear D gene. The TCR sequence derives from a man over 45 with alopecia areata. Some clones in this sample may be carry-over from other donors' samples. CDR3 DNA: TGCAGCGTTGGATTAGTCGGCACAGATACGCAGTATTTT. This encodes CSVGLVGTDTQYF.